Listed below are T cell receptor beta chains from one sample, sequenced in a study of T-cell reconstitution after alpha-beta-depleted transplantation in children. One entry per CDR3 protein results from TCRdb running MiXCR on the PCR reads. The sample includes about 200,000 distinct CDR3 sequences, approximately 8.4% of them seen just once. The sequenced sample was PBMCs, mostly from graft donor cells, obtained 360 days after TCRalphabeta/CD19-depleted stem cell transplant. These receptors all come from a male patient aged 2 to 9 who had a stem cell transplant for acute myeloid leukemia, so the T cells may come from the graft donor. The CDR3 runs from the conserved cysteine through the conserved F or W. The D gene is left open where the match is weak. Where a row states a size, it is once, few, many or the class of an expanded clone; other rows omit it.

D gene	clone size	V gene	J gene	CDR3 protein	CDR3 DNA
TRBD2	NA	TRBV4-1	TRBJ2-7	CASSQEPGRAFYEQYF	TGCGCCAGCAGCCAAGAGCCAGGGAGGGCCTTCTACGAGCAGTACTTC
TRBD2	NA	TRBV7-2	TRBJ2-3	CASSFVGGLAGADTQYF	TGTGCCAGCAGCTTCGTGGGGGGACTAGCGGGAGCAGATACGCAGTATTTT
NA	many	TRBV20-1	TRBJ2-5	CSAAPEGVETQYF	TGCAGTGCTGCCCCAGAGGGCGTGGAGACCCAGTACTTC
NA	few	TRBV12-3/TRBV12-4	TRBJ1-2	CASGRGPNYGYTF	TGTGCCAGCGGGAGGGGCCCTAACTATGGCTACACCTTC
NA	few	TRBV5-1	TRBJ2-5	CASQYRGPEETQYF	TGCGCCAGCCAGTATCGGGGGCCTGAAGAGACCCAGTACTTC
NA	many	TRBV12-3/TRBV12-4	TRBJ2-5	CASSLLGYQETQYF	TGTGCCAGCAGTTTATTGGGGTACCAAGAGACCCAGTACTTC
NA	NA	TRBV14	TRBJ2-7	CASSRGALQYIEQYF	TGTGCCAGCAGCCGGGGGGCTCTACAGTACATCGAGCAGTACTTC
NA	many	TRBV6-5	TRBJ2-7	CASSPGLYEQYF	TGTGCCAGCAGTCCCGGCCTCTACGAGCAGTACTTC
NA	few	TRBV29-1	TRBJ1-1	CSVGGGIYTEAFF	TGCAGCGTTGGTGGGGGGATCTACACTGAAGCTTTCTTT
NA	many	TRBV24-1	TRBJ2-1	CATSGLAGNEQFF	TGTGCCACCAGTGGCCTAGCAGGCAATGAGCAGTTCTTC
NA	NA	TRBV5-1	TRBJ2-3	CASSLQSSTDTQYF	TGCGCCAGCAGCTTACAGAGCAGCACAGATACGCAGTATTTT
NA	few	TRBV12-3/TRBV12-4	TRBJ1-2	CASSGTYGYTF	TGTGCCAGCAGTGGGACCTATGGCTACACCTTC
TRBD2	many	TRBV12-3/TRBV12-4	TRBJ2-5	CASSSTSGRGHQETQYF	TGTGCCAGCAGTTCGACTAGCGGGAGAGGGCACCAAGAGACCCAGTACTTC
NA	many	TRBV20-1	TRBJ1-1	CSAPGRPFMNTEAFF	TGCAGTGCGCCGGGGCGACCGTTTATGAACACTGAAGCTTTCTTT
NA	few	TRBV7-3	TRBJ1-1	CASSLFRVTEAFF	TGTGCCAGCAGCTTATTTCGAGTTACTGAAGCTTTCTTT
NA	NA	TRBV4-3	TRBJ1-1	CASSQVLSGNTEAFF	TGCGCCAGCAGCCAGGTACTCAGCGGTAACACTGAAGCTTTCTTT
NA	NA	TRBV27	TRBJ2-3	CASSLWGLSDTQYF	TGTGCCAGCAGTTTATGGGGACTCTCAGATACGCAGTATTTT
NA	NA	TRBV11-2	TRBJ1-1	CASSKQPPAGTLNTEAFF	TGTGCCAGCAGCAAACAGCCCCCCGCAGGTACCCTGAACACTGAAGCTTTCTTT
NA	NA	TRBV2	TRBJ2-7	CASIGAGDEQYF	TGTGCCAGCATAGGGGCAGGCGACGAGCAGTACTTC
NA	NA	TRBV29-1	TRBJ2-3	CSAQQSVDTQYF	TGCAGCGCCCAACAGTCAGTAGATACGCAGTATTTT
NA	few	TRBV20-1	TRBJ2-7	CSAFPRGRAYEQYF	TGCAGTGCTTTCCCGAGGGGGAGAGCGTACGAGCAGTACTTC
TRBD2	few	TRBV13	TRBJ2-5	CASSLGLPSGGSGETQYF	TGTGCCAGCAGCTTAGGCCTGCCTAGCGGAGGATCGGGGGAGACCCAGTACTTC
NA	NA	TRBV12-3/TRBV12-4	TRBJ1-1	CASSSHGAYLNTEAFF	TGTGCCAGCAGTTCCCACGGGGCCTACTTGAACACTGAAGCTTTCTTT
NA	many	TRBV12-3/TRBV12-4	TRBJ1-2	CASSFRGIYGYTF	TGTGCCAGCAGTTTCAGGGGTATCTACGGCTACACCTTC
TRBD2	few	TRBV5-1	TRBJ2-5	CASSLAILAGRETQYF	TGCGCCAGCAGCTTGGCCATTCTAGCGGGACGAGAGACCCAGTACTTC
TRBD2	NA	TRBV7-2	TRBJ2-7	CASSRLAGVQSYEQYF	TGTGCCAGCAGCCGACTAGCGGGTGTCCAATCCTACGAGCAGTACTTC
NA	many	TRBV20-1	TRBJ2-5	CSASDLTGQETQYF	TGCAGTGCTAGCGACTTAACAGGGCAAGAGACCCAGTACTTC
TRBD2	NA	TRBV6-2/TRBV6-3	TRBJ2-5	CASSYSLRSSGGENQETQYF	TGTGCCAGCAGTTACAGCCTCAGGTCTAGCGGGGGGGAAAACCAAGAGACCCAGTACTTC
TRBD2	many	TRBV12-3/TRBV12-4	TRBJ2-3	CASSKLAGVPDTQYF	TGTGCCAGCAGTAAACTAGCGGGAGTGCCAGATACGCAGTATTTT
TRBD1	NA	TRBV29-1	TRBJ1-3	CSVEGAGGERGNTIYF	TGCAGCGTTGAAGGGGCAGGGGGCGAAAGGGGAAACACCATATATTTT
TRBD2	many	TRBV29-1	TRBJ2-5	CSSGGSGGQETQYF	TGCAGCTCGGGGGGGTCCGGGGGCCAAGAGACCCAGTACTTC
TRBD1	NA	TRBV12-3/TRBV12-4	TRBJ2-7	CASSPGTVYEQYF	TGTGCCAGCAGTCCCGGGACAGTCTACGAGCAGTACTTC
NA	NA	TRBV4-1	TRBJ1-4	CASRGEKLFF	TGCGCCAGCAGGGGGGAAAAACTGTTTTTT
NA	NA	TRBV20-1	TRBJ1-5	CSARVSHENQHF	TGCAGTGCTAGAGTCTCGCACGAGAACCAGCATTTT
NA	NA	TRBV4-2	TRBJ2-1	CASSQGGLERFF	TGTGCCAGCAGCCAAGGCGGCCTGGAGAGGTTCTTC
NA	NA	TRBV12-3/TRBV12-4	TRBJ1-5	CASSQGHVVQPQHF	TGTGCCAGCAGTCAGGGACACGTAGTTCAGCCCCAGCATTTT
NA	few	TRBV19	TRBJ1-5	CASSWRTDSHQPQHF	TGTGCCAGTAGTTGGCGGACAGACTCTCATCAGCCCCAGCATTTT
NA	many	TRBV28	TRBJ2-3	CASSSPGGRADTQYF	TGTGCCAGCAGTTCCCCCGGGGGGCGTGCAGATACGCAGTATTTT
NA	few	TRBV7-9	TRBJ2-5	CASSLAGPIKGETQYF	TGTGCCAGCAGCTTGGCGGGACCCATAAAGGGAGAGACCCAGTACTTC
TRBD2	once	TRBV13	TRBJ2-7	CASSLTSGRAWGSYEQYF	TGTGCCAGCAGCTTGACTAGCGGGAGGGCCTGGGGAAGCTACGAGCAGTACTTC